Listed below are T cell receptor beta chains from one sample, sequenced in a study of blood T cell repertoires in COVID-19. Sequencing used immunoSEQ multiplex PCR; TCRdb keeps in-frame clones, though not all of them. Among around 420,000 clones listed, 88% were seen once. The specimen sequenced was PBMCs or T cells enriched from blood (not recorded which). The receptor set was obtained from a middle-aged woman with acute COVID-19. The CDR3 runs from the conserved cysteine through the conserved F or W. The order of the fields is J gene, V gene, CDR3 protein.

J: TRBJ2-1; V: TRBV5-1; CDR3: CASSFGQTEQFF
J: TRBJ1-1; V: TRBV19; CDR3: CASSPSGGDEAFF
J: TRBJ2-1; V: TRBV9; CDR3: CASSVAPAASGGDNNEQFF
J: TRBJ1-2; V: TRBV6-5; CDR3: CASSSGQGIGYTF
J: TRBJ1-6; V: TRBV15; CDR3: CATSRDRGLSSPLHF
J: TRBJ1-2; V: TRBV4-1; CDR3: CASSQEYQTLGYGYTF
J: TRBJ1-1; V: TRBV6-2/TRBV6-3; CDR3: CASSYWGRGKNTEAFF
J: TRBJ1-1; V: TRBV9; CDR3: CASSPRGGAGTEAFF
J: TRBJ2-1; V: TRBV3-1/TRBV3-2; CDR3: CASSLSVKANEQFF
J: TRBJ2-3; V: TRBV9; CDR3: CASSVGSGGWADTQYF
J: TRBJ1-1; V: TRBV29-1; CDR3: CSVEEGGMNTEAFF
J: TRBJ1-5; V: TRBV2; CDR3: CASSEAEGQGGQPQHF
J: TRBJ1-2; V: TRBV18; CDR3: CASSPNTYGYTF
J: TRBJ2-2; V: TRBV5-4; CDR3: CASSLEGLTGELFF
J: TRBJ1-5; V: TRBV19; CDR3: CASSMGHLNQPQHF
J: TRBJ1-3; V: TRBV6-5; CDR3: CASSLQVPYSGNTIYF
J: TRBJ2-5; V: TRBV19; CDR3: CASKQGTGERETQYF
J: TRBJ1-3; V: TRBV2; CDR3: CASSTEWSTIYF